These 3 T cell receptor beta chains originate from one sample sequenced in a study of shared clonotypes between healthy human individuals (dated by TCRdb to the early 2020s). The library was prepared using the immunoSEQ multiplex PCR assay. TCRdb mirrors the immuneACCESS table, restricted to in-frame sequences. Some clones are absent from its copies; in checked studies, under half trace to an unresolved V gene, and the reason for the others is unknown. For this sample there are around 750,000 clones; around 67% appear just once. Approximately 1.8% of the sample lies in the top ten. Sequencing input: memory CD4+ T cells sorted from blood. What this sample's cell subset or site label stands for: CD45RA-negative fraction. Every receptor here comes from a woman in her 30s in good health.

The chain joins TRBV7-7 to TRBJ2-1; 8 bases are shared with TRBD2. CDR1 and CDR2 from the germline V gene are SSHAT and FNYEAQ (reference sequence). The J segment lost 7 bases and the V segment lost 1 base, leaving 12 bases of the junction unmatched. This CDR3 comprises 17 residues. This CDR3 is CASSLGASGGRSNEQFF. CDR3 DNA sequence: TGTGCCAGCAGCTTAGGGGCCTCGGGCGGGAGGTCAAATGAGCAGTTCTTC.

This clone was counted at least ten times. J is TRBJ1-3 and V is TRBV7-9; 7 bases match TRBD1. With 5 bases clipped from V and 0 bases from J, the junction kept 7 bases outside the gene matches. CDR1 SEHNR and CDR2 FQNEAQ come from the germline V gene (reference sequence). The CDR3 sequence is 16 residues long. As DNA, the CDR3 is TGTGCCAGCAGCAGAGACAGGGCCCACTCTGGAAACACCATATATTTT. Its translation: CASSRDRAHSGNTIYF.

The chain recombines TRBV7-6 with TRBJ2-2; D is possibly TRBD2 (6 bases). V lost 5 bases to trimming and J lost 6 bases, with 16 bases between them. This CDR3 has 15 residues. The germline CDR1 and CDR2 sequences are SGHVS and FNYEAQ. CDR3 nucleotides: TGTGCCAGCAGCCCCACCGGGACTTCACCCGGGGAGCTGTTTTTT. Protein product: CASSPTGTSPGELFF.